This TCR beta chain was observed in a study of T cell changes during pregnancy in multiple sclerosis (dated by TCRdb to between 2019 and 2020). Context from the whole study: In women with multiple sclerosis, the researchers looked at how the T cell repertoire shifted as pregnancy progressed.

With respect to this clone: No cognate antigen has been identified for it. No base qualities exist here, and no much larger clone lies one base off it.

CDR1 MNHNY and CDR2 SVGAGI were looked up in the germline V gene (reference sequence). The CDR3 holds 12 amino acids from the cysteine to the phenylalanine. Kept here is only the CDR3 DNA, which spans 36 bases and is read in frame from base 1. V loses 7 bases of germline sequence and J loses 5 bases, and the interval between the two ends is 12 bases. Library preparation was by the immunoSEQ multiplex PCR assay. As stored in TCRdb, this immuneACCESS dataset retains in-frame rearrangements with V and J assigned. A fraction of the clones does not appear; measured against another copy, unresolved V genes explain less than half of the discrepancy, and the remainder lacks a known reason. Counted in this sample were some 70,000 clones; under 90% of them appeared once. The ten largest clones represent roughly 9.5% of the sample.

Here the sequenced sample was peripheral blood, taken after pregnancy. The chain is made from TRBV6-6 and TRBJ2-7, and the D gene may be TRBD2, 5 bases matching. The receptor's source is a female donor in good health, enrolled as a control in a pregnancy study. CDR3 reads: CASTPGENEQYF. The bases read TGTGCCAGCACCCCCGGGGAGAACGAGCAGTACTTC.